Listed here are 3 T cell receptor beta chains from one sample, sequenced in a study of blood T cells in healthy people across ages. Then a second PCR, running roughly 7 to 11 cycles, was carried out with a sample-barcoded 5' primer and a J-beta primer mix. MiXCR, run by TCRdb on the 5' RACE reads, gives a single entry per CDR3 protein. The table lists roughly 700,000 distinct CDR3 sequences, roughly 25% of them singletons, with more than 8% in the top ten. This same sample was also taken into another study, of T cells of mothers and their children.

Material: blood. The source of these receptors is a boy younger than 18 in good health.

This clonotype has just a few counts. As DNA, the CDR3 is TGCGCCAGCAGCTTGGAGGGGGTAGTCGGGGCCAACGTCCTGACTTTC. Its translation: CASSLEGVVGANVLTF. J is TRBJ2-6 and V is TRBV5-1, with a possible D match to TRBD1 (6 bases). V was cut by 0 bases and J by 4 bases, with 11 bases left in between. Germline CDR1 reads SGHRS; CDR2 reads YFSETQ. This CDR3 is 16 amino acids long.

This sequence joins TRBV6-2 or TRBV6-3 and TRBJ1-5, with TRBD1 as a possible D gene (6 bases). V lost 7 bases and J 7 bases, leaving 14 bases between the germline ends. The germline CDR1 and CDR2 sequences are MNHEY and SVGEGT. This CDR3 spans 13 amino acids. The chain's CDR3 is CASKYREGQPQHF. In nucleotides, the CDR3 is TGTGCCAGCAAATACAGGGAGGGACAGCCCCAGCATTTT.

This chain joins TRBV10-3 and TRBJ2-2; 7 bases map to TRBD1. Germline-derived CDR1 and CDR2 are ENHRY and SYGVKD. This CDR3 comprises 16 residues. The junction had 3 bases not matched to a gene; V was cut back by 0 bases and J by 2 bases. The chain's CDR3 is CAISESGGGNTGELFF. The CDR3 bases are TGTGCCATCAGTGAGTCAGGGGGCGGTAACACCGGGGAGCTGTTTTTT.